The T cell receptor (beta chain) described here comes from a study of OX40 agonist ivuxolimab in advanced cancers. Study-wide background: Prior anti-PD-1, anti-PD-L1 or anti-CTLA-4 therapy did not bar entry, and more than 35% had some.

The germline V and J ends were trimmed by 1 base and 5 bases, with 9 bases remaining between them. Germline V gene data show CDR1 as SGHNT and CDR2 as YENEEA. This CDR3 spans 13 amino acids. Study-wide results and limits: Certain nonresponding patients likewise had low normalized T-cell clonal expansion. Fewer expanded clones were found on average in CD4+ than in CD8+ T cells.

Comments on this clone: Antigen unknown.

Assay used: immunoSEQ multiplex PCR; TCRdb lists only in-frame clones, some missing. The sample lists around 75,000 clones, approximately 86% occurring once. This material consisted of CD4+ or CD8+ T cells sorted from blood, taken in a trial of the OX40 agonist ivuxolimab. The chain joins TRBV11-3 to TRBJ2-7; D perhaps matches TRBD2 (5 bases). This clonotype was obtained from an adult with an advanced solid tumor such as melanoma, head and neck, liver or kidney cancer. CDR3 protein: CASSLGGSDEQYF. CDR3 DNA sequence: TGTGCCAGCAGCTTAGGGGGTAGCGACGAGCAGTACTTC. Looking up the rest from reference TRBV11-3 and TRBJ2-7 gives the full variable domain: EAGVVQSPRYKIIEKKQPVAFWCNPISGHNTLYWYLQNLGQGPELLIRYENEEAVDDSQLPKDRFSAERLKGVDSTLKIQPAELGDSAVYLCASSLGGSDEQYFGPGTRLTVT.